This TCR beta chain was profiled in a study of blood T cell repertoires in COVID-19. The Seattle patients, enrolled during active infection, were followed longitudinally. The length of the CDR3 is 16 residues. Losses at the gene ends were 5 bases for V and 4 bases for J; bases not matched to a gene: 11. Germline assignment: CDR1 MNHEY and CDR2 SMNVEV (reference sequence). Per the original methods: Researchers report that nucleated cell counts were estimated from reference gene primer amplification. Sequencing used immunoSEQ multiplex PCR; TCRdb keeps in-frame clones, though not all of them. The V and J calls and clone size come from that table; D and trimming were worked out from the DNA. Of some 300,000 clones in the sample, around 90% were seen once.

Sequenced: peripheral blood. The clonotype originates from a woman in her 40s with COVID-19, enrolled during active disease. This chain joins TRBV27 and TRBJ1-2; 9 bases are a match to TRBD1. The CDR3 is CASSPPGQGNIYGYTF. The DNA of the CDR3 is TGTGCCAGCAGTCCCCCGGGACAGGGAAATATCTATGGCTACACCTTC.